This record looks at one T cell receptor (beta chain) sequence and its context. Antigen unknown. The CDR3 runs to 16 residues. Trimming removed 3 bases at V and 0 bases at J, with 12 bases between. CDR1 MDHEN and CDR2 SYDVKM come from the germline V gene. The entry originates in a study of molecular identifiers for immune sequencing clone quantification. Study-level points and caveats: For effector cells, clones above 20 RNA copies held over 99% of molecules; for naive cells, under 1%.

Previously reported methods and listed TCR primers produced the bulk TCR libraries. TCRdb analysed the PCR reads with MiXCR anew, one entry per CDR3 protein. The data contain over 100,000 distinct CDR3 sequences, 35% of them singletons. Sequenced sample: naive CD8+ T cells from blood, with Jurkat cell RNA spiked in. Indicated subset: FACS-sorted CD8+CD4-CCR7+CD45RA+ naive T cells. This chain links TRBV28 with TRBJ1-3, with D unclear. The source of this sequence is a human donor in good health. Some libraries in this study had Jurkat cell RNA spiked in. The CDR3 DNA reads TGTGCCAGCAGTTTCCTCGGACGTAGCTCTGGAAACACCATATATTTT. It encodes CASSFLGRSSGNTIYF. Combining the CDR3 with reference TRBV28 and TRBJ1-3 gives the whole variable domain DVKVTQSSRYLVKRTGEKVFLECVQDMDHENMFWYRQDPGLGLRLIYFSYDVKMKEKGDIPEGYSVSREKKERFSLILESASTNQTSMYLCASSFLGRSSGNTIYFGEGSWLTVV.